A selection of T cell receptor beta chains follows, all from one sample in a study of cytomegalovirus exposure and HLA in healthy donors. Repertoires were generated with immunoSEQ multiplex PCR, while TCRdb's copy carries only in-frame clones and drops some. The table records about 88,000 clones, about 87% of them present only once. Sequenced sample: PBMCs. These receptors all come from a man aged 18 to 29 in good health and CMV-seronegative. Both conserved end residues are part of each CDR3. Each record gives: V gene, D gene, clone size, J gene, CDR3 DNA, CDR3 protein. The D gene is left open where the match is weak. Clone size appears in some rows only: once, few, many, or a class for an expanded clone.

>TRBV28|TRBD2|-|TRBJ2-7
TGTGCCAGCAGTTTGGGACTAGCGGGTGGTAGCTCCTACGAGCAGTACTTC
CASSLGLAGGSSYEQYF
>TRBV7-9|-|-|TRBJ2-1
TGTGCCAGTACAGGTTTTCCTCCTAATGAGCAGTTCTTC
CASTGFPPNEQFF
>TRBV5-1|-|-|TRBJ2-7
TGCGCCAGCAGCTTGTCTGGGAGAGGCTACGAGCAGTACTTC
CASSLSGRGYEQYF
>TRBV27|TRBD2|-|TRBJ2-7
TGTGCCAGCAGTTTTTACGGGACTAGCAAGTCATGGCAGTACTTC
CASSFYGTSKSWQYF
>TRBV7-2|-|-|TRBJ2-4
TGTGCCAGCAGCCCCCCAGGTCGTCGAGGGAGGGCCAAAAACATTCAGTACTTC
CASSPPGRRGRAKNIQYF
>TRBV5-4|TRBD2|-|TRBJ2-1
TGTGCCAGCAGCCCACTAGCGGGAGCTGGCGAGCAGTTCTTC
CASSPLAGAGEQFF
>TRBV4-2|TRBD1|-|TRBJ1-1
TGTGCCAGCAGCCAGCCAAAGGGACAGGGAAAGAACACTGAAGCTTTCTTT
CASSQPKGQGKNTEAFF
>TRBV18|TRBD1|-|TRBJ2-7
TGTGCCAGCTCATCTATCCCGGGACAGGGGGCCCACGAGCAGTACTTC
CASSSIPGQGAHEQYF
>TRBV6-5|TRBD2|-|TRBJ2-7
TGTGCCAGCCGCCCAAGCGGGAGTTCCTACGAGCAGTACTTC
CASRPSGSSYEQYF
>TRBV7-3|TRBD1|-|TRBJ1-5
TGTGCCAGCAGCTTAACTGGGACAGGGAATCAGCCCCAGCATTTT
CASSLTGTGNQPQHF
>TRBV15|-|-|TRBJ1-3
TGTGCCACCAGCAGAGCGGTCCCTGGAAACACCATATATTTT
CATSRAVPGNTIYF
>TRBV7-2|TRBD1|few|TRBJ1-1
TGTGCCAGCAGCTTAGTCCCGACAGGGTTCTTAGGGGCTTTCTTT
CASSLVPTGFLGAFF
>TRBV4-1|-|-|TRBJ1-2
TGCGCCAGCAGCCAAGATCTATTGCGGAGCGGAATGGGCTACACCTTC
CASSQDLLRSGMGYTF
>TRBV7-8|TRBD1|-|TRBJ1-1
TGTGCCAGCAGCTGGACAGGGTTGGGCACTGAAGCTTTCTTT
CASSWTGLGTEAFF
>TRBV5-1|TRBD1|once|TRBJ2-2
TGCGCCAGCAAACTGTTCGGGACAGGGATGACCGGGGAGCTGTTTTTT
CASKLFGTGMTGELFF
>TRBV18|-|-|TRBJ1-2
TGTGCCAGCTCACGCCCGGGTAACTATGGCTACACCTTC
CASSRPGNYGYTF
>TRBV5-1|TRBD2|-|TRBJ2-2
TGCGCCAGCAGTGATTCTAGCGGGAGAACCGGGGAGCTGTTTTTT
CASSDSSGRTGELFF
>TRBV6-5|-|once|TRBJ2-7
TGTGCCAGCGGAACAGGACATACCTACGAGCAGTACTTC
CASGTGHTYEQYF
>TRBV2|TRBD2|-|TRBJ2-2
TGTGCCAGCAGTGCAACTAGCGGGAGGGTGAACACCGGGGAGCTGTTTTTT
CASSATSGRVNTGELFF
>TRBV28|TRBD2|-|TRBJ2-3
TGTGCCAGCACCATGGGGGGGGGTTCCACAGATACGCAGTATTTT
CASTMGGGSTDTQYF
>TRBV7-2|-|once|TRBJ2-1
TGTGCCAGCAGCTCCACGGGACTCGGCGTGGGGAATGAGCAGTTCTTC
CASSSTGLGVGNEQFF
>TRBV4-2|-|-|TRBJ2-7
TGTGCCAGCAGCCAACTACTACGCCTAAGGTCCTACGAGCAGTACTTC
CASSQLLRLRSYEQYF
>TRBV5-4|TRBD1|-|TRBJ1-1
TGTGCCAGCAGCCCCCGGACAGGGAGAAAAGCTTTCTTT
CASSPRTGRKAFF
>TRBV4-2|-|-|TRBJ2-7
TGTGCCAGCAGCCAAGCGTCGACAGGAGCCTACGAGCAGTACTTC
CASSQASTGAYEQYF
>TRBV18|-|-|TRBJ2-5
TGTGCCAGCTCACCGGGCAGGGCGTTAGAGCAGTACTTC
CASSPGRALEQYF
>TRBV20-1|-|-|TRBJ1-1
TGCAGTGCTAGACGTCACACTGAAGCTTTCTTT
CSARRHTEAFF
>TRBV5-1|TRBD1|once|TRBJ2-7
TGCGCCAGCAGCCTGGGAGGGACAGGGATCTACGAGCAGTACTTC
CASSLGGTGIYEQYF
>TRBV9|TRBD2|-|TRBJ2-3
TGTGCCAGCAGCGATACTAGCGTGGTCGCAGATACGCAGTATTTT
CASSDTSVVADTQYF
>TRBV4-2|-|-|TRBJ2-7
TGTGCCAGCAGCCAAGATCAGGAAGCCCAGTACTTC
CASSQDQEAQYF
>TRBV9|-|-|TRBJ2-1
TGTGCCAGCATCCCCCGGGGTTCCTACAATGAGCAGTTCTTC
CASIPRGSYNEQFF
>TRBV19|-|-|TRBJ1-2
TGTGCCAGTATCTCCTTGAACAGCTTCGGCTACACCTTC
CASISLNSFGYTF
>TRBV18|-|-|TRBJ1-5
TGTGCCAGCTCACCACAGGGGAATCAGCCCCAGCATTTT
CASSPQGNQPQHF
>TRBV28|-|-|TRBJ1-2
TGTGCCAGCAGGCTACGGGGGGTAGGCTATGGCTACACCTTC
CASRLRGVGYGYTF
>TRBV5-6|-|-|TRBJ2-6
TGTGCCAGCAGCGACGCGGGCTCTGGGGCCAACGTCCTGACTTTC
CASSDAGSGANVLTF
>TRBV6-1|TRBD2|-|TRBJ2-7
TGTGCCAGCAGTGAAAAGTCTAGCGGGCTCGCCTACGAGCAGTACTTC
CASSEKSSGLAYEQYF
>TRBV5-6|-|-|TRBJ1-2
TGTGCCAGCAGCTTGCTAAGGGGTGGCGACTATGGCTACACCTTC
CASSLLRGGDYGYTF
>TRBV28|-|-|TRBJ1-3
TGTGCCAGCAGTTTACCTGGAGCCTGGTCTGGAAACACCATATATTTT
CASSLPGAWSGNTIYF
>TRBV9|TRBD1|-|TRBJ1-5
TGTGCCAGCAGCGTAGGCCGGACAGGGGGGAATCAGCCCCAGCATTTT
CASSVGRTGGNQPQHF
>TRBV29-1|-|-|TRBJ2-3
TGCAGCGTTGAGATGGGGGCGGAAGATACGCAGTATTTT
CSVEMGAEDTQYF
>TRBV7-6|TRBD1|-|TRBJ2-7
TGTGCCAGCAGCTTAGGGCCTGGGACAGGGGGCAACGAGCAGTACTTC
CASSLGPGTGGNEQYF
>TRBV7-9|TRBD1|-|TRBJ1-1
TGTTCCAGCAGCGGACAGGGGGTCCTCGTGAACACTGAAGCTTTCTTT
CSSSGQGVLVNTEAFF
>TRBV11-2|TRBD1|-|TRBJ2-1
TGTGCCAGCAGCCATATTAGGGGACAGTCTTACAATGAGCAGTTCTTC
CASSHIRGQSYNEQFF
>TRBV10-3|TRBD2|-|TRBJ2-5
TGTGCCATCAGTGAGTCTGTTGCGGGAGGTGAGACCCAGTACTTC
CAISESVAGGETQYF
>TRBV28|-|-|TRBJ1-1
TGTGCCAGCAGCGGGGGGGTGGGGACTGAAGCTTTCTTT
CASSGGVGTEAFF
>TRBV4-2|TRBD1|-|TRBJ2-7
TGTGCCAGCAGCCAAGGGCAGGGGGCGGTCTACGAGCAGTACTTC
CASSQGQGAVYEQYF
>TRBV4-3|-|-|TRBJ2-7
TGCGCCAGCAGCCAAGATGCATCCGGAGGGGCCTACGAGCAGTACTTC
CASSQDASGGAYEQYF
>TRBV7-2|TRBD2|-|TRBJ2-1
TGTGCCAGCCGAGCGGGAGTGAATGAGCAGTTCTTC
CASRAGVNEQFF
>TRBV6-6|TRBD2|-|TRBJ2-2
TGTGCCAGCCGGACTAGCGGAGGGGTTAACACCGGGGAGCTGTTTTTT
CASRTSGGVNTGELFF
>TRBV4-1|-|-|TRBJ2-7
TGCGCCAGCAGCCATGGTTCCCTGGTTAGCGGTACCTACGAGCAGTACTTC
CASSHGSLVSGTYEQYF
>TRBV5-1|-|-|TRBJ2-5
TGCGCCAGCAAATCTTTTCCAGGGGTTTTAGAGACCCAGTACTTC
CASKSFPGVLETQYF
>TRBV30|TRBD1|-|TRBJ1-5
TGTGCCTGGAGTGTTTTTGGGGGACAGAATAGCAATCAGCCCCAGCATTTT
CAWSVFGGQNSNQPQHF
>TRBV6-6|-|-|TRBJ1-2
TGTGCCAGCAGTTACGAGGTTTTAGACGGCTACACCTTC
CASSYEVLDGYTF
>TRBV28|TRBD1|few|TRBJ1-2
TGTGCCAGCAGGACAGGGAGCTATGGCTACACCTTC
CASRTGSYGYTF
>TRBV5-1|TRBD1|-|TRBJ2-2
TGCGCCAGCAGCCCGGACAGGGGGCATACCACCGGGGAGCTGTTTTTT
CASSPDRGHTTGELFF
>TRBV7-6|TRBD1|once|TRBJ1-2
TGTGCCAGCAGCTTAATGCAGGGGGCAGGAGGCCACACCTTC
CASSLMQGAGGHTF
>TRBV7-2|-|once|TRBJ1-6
TGTGCCAGCAGCTCACAGACAGGATATTCACCCCTCCACTTT
CASSSQTGYSPLHF
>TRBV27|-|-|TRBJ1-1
TGTGCCAGCCAGAACTACCTTAAGTCTGAAGCTTTCTTT
CASQNYLKSEAFF